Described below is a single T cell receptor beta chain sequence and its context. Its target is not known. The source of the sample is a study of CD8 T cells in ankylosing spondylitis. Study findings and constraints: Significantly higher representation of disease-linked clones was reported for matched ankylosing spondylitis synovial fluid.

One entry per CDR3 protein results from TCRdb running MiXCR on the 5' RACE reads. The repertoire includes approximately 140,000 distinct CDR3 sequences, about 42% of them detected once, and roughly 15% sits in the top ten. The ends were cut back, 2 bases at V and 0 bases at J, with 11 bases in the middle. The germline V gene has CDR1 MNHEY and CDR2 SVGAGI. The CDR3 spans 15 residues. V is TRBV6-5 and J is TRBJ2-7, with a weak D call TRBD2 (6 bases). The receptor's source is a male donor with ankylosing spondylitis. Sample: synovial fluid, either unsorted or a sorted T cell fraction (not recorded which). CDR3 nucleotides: TGTGCCAGCAGTTACAAGGGGCGGGACTCCTACGAGCAGTACTTC. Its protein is CASSYKGRDSYEQYF.